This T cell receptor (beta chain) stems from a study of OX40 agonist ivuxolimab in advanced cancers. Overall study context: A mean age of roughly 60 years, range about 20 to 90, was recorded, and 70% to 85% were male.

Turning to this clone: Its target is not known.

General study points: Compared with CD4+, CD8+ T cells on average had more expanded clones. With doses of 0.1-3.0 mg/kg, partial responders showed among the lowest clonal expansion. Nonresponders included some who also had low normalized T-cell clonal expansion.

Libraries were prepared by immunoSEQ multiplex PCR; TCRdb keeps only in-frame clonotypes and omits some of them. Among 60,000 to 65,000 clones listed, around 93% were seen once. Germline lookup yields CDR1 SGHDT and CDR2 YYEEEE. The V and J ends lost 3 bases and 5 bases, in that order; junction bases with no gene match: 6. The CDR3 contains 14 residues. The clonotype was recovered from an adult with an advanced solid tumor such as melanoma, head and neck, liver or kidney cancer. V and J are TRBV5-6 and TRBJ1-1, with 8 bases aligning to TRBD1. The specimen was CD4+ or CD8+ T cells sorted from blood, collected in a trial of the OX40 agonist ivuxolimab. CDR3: CASSYGQGGTEAFF. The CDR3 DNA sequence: TGTGCCAGCAGCTACGGACAGGGAGGGACTGAAGCTTTCTTT.